This T cell receptor (beta chain) appears in the sequencing data of a study of CD8 T cells in ankylosing spondylitis. Findings and caveats of the study: Some of these motif variants have turned up before, in reports on reactive arthritis synovial fluid and blood. Eight or nine highly homologous variants formed a TCR beta motif that appeared characteristic of ankylosing spondylitis blood. In ankylosing spondylitis patients, matched synovial fluid reportedly showed significant enrichment of disease-linked clones. Disease-linked clones were found to be CD8+ and relatively rare in peripheral blood.

Quantitative 5'-RACE with molecular barcodes produced the TCR beta libraries. TCRdb ran MiXCR on the 5' RACE reads and lists one entry per CDR3 protein. The sample lists hundreds of thousands of distinct CDR3 sequences, approximately 26% occurring once. Regarding this clonotype: What it recognizes is unknown.

Germline V gene sequence: CDR1 SGDLS, CDR2 YYNGEE. CDR3 size: 15 residues. V trimming: 4 bases; J trimming: 2 bases; junction bases outside the gene matches: 8. The rearrangement joins TRBV9 to TRBJ2-7; 8 bases map to TRBD2. This clonotype originated in a male donor with ankylosing spondylitis. Sequenced material: blood, either unsorted or a sorted T cell fraction (not recorded which). The CDR3: CASSPTGGATYEQYF. CDR3 nucleotide sequence: TGTGCCAGCAGCCCGACCGGGGGGGCAACCTACGAGCAGTACTTC. The whole variable domain, filled in from reference TRBV9 and TRBJ2-7, reads DSGVTQTPKHLITATGQRVTLRCSPRSGDLSVYWYQQSLDQGLQFLIQYYNGEERAKGNILERFSAQQFPDLHSELNLSSLELGDSALYFCASSPTGGATYEQYFGPGTRLTVT.